These 18 T cell receptor beta chains came from one sample sequenced in a study of type 1 regulatory T cells. Their recognized antigens are unknown. General study points: Tr1 cells had a more restricted TCR repertoire than non-Tr1 cells.

Each CDR3 protein is one row after TCRdb ran MiXCR on the reads. The sample gives about 71,000 distinct CDR3 sequences, about 20% of which show up once; under 8.5% is in the top ten. Sequenced: cultured type 1 regulatory T (Tr1) cells, either the whole culture or a sorted fraction (not recorded which). These receptors were collected from a human donor in good health.

This chain connects TRBV2 to TRBJ2-1; 13 bases fit TRBD2. CDR3 length: 13 amino acids. V lost 11 bases to trimming and J lost 9 bases; unmatched junction nucleotides: 7. Germline V CDR1 and CDR2: SNHLY, FYNNEI. The CDR3 reads CASGGLAGVEQFF. The CDR3 DNA is TGTGCCTCCGGAGGACTAGCGGGAGTTGAGCAGTTCTTC.

The chain is built from TRBV5-1 and TRBJ1-6; D remains unclear. CDR1 SGHRS and CDR2 YFSETQ come from the germline V gene. The CDR3 spans 14 residues. The V end was cut by 0 bases, the J end by 7 bases, with 8 bases between. For the CDR3, the DNA is TGCGCCAGCAGCTTGGGAAACGGAAATTCACCCCTCCACTTT. It codes for CASSLGNGNSPLHF.

V usage is TRBV6-5 and J usage is TRBJ2-7; possible D gene TRBD1, 5 bases. This CDR3 spans 18 amino acids. The V gene lost 6 bases and the J gene lost 0 bases, with 24 bases spanning the gap. Germline V gene lookup returns CDR1 MNHEY and CDR2 SVGAGI. CDR3 coding DNA: TGTGCCAGCAGCCGCAGACCTCTTTCGAGACAGCTCTCCTACGAGCAGTACTTC. Translation gives CASSRRPLSRQLSYEQYF.

This clonotype occurred a few times. The chain couples TRBV5-1 to TRBJ2-7; maybe TRBD1 (7 bases). Germline-derived CDR1 and CDR2 are SGHRS and YFSETQ. V was pared by 4 bases and J by 8 bases, with 25 bases between. The CDR3 loop spans 16 amino acids. The DNA of the CDR3 is TGCGCCAGCAGCCCCTCCGGGGCAGGGGGGAGTGTCAAGCAGTACTTC. Translating it yields CASSPSGAGGSVKQYF.

In this sample, this clonotype turned up a few times. This rearrangement joins TRBV5-1 to TRBJ2-4, with TRBD1 identical over 9 bases. With V trimmed by 2 bases and J by 4 bases, 10 bases remained unmatched. The CDR3 consists of 17 residues. The germline V gene encodes CDR1 SGHRS and CDR2 YFSETQ. In nucleotides, the CDR3 is TGCGCCAGCAGCTTTAACGCCGGGACAGGGACTAAAAACATTCAGTACTTC. Translation gives CASSFNAGTGTKNIQYF.

The V call is TRBV6-6, the J call TRBJ2-1, with TRBD2 matching 15 bases. This CDR3 spans 15 amino acids. V shed 5 bases and J 4 bases; nucleotides not matched to a gene: 0. Per germline, CDR1 MNHNY and CDR2 SVGAGI (reference sequence). The CDR3 spells CASSGLAGGYNEQFF. DNA for the CDR3: TGTGCCAGCAGTGGACTAGCGGGAGGGTACAATGAGCAGTTCTTC.

The chain employs TRBV7-9 and TRBJ2-2; 7 bases map to TRBD1. V lost 3 bases, J lost 6 bases, and 1 base stayed unmatched. The CDR3 length is 13 residues. CDR1 and CDR2 (germline): SEHNR, FQNEAQ (reference sequence). The CDR3 DNA is TGTGCCAGCAGCTTCCAGGGGGCCGGGGAGCTGTTTTTT. This encodes CASSFQGAGELFF.

This clonotype was detected only a few times. This chain joins TRBV7-8 and TRBJ2-5; TRBD2 agrees at 10 bases. Trimming removed 1 base from V and 5 bases from J; junction bases left unmatched: 7. CDR1 and CDR2 (germline): SGHVS, FQNEAQ. The CDR3 is 16 amino acids. The CDR3 coding sequence is TGTGCCAGCAGCTTAGTGGGACTAGCGAGGGCGGAGACCCAGTACTTC. It specifies CASSLVGLARAETQYF. The whole variable domain, filled in from reference TRBV7-8 and TRBJ2-5, reads GAGVSQSPRYKVAKRGQDVALRCDPISGHVSLFWYQQALGQGPEFLTYFQNEAQLDKSGLPSDRFFAERPEGSVSTLKIQRTQQEDSAVYLCASSLVGLARAETQYFGPGTRLLVL.

V is TRBV28 and J is TRBJ1-2; D not certain. The CDR3 sequence is 12 residues long. Germline values: CDR1 MDHEN, CDR2 SYDVKM. Trimming left V 3 bases short and J 2 bases short, with 4 bases between. The CDR3 DNA sequence: TGTGCCAGCAGTTTCAGCAACTATGGCTACACCTTC. It codes for CASSFSNYGYTF.

This clonotype was seen at least ten times. This sequence joins TRBV5-1 and TRBJ1-1; D unresolved. Germline V gives CDR1 SGHRS, CDR2 YFSETQ. The CDR3 sequence is 16 residues long. The germline V and J ends were trimmed by 0 bases and 4 bases, with 16 bases remaining between them. CDR3 sequence: CASSLVPSEGGTEAFF. The CDR3 region has the DNA TGCGCCAGCAGCTTGGTGCCATCCGAAGGTGGCACTGAAGCTTTCTTT.

There are a few counts of this clonotype. This sequence joins TRBV7-9 and TRBJ1-2; no definite D call. The CDR3 loop spans 13 amino acids. Germline V gives CDR1 SEHNR, CDR2 FQNEAQ (reference sequence). Trimming took 5 bases from V and 4 from J, leaving 11 bases between them. CDR3 in DNA: TGTGCCAGCAGCCCAGGAACGGCCTATGGCTACACCTTC. This encodes CASSPGTAYGYTF.

The chain carries TRBV5-6 and TRBJ2-7; TRBD2 matches 8 bases. The CDR3 has 16 amino acids. The germline V gene has CDR1 SGHDT and CDR2 YYEEEE. V lost 4 bases and J lost 0; bases outside the gene matches: 9. In DNA, the CDR3 is TGTGCCAGCAGCGAATGGCGGGGGGCGAGCTCCTACGAGCAGTACTTC. It codes for CASSEWRGASSYEQYF. The full variable domain, rest sourced from reference TRBV5-6 and TRBJ2-7, is DAGVTQSPTHLIKTRGQQVTLRCSPKSGHDTVSWYQQALGQGPQFIFQYYEEEERQRGNFPDRFSGHQFPNYSSELNVNALLLGDSALYLCASSEWRGASSYEQYFGPGTRLTVT.

This clonotype was recorded a few times. The chain links TRBV12-3 or TRBV12-4 to TRBJ1-5; the D is unclear. V lost 6 bases to trimming and J lost 3 bases, with 6 bases between them. This CDR3 has 12 residues. This chain's CDR3 is CASRRDNQPQHF. As DNA, the CDR3 is TGTGCCAGCAGACGGGACAATCAGCCCCAGCATTTT.

This clonotype was counted ten times or more. V usage is TRBV7-9 and J usage is TRBJ2-7, with D perhaps TRBD2 (5 bases). V dropped 2 bases and J dropped 2 bases, with 10 bases sitting between them. The length of the CDR3 is 14 residues. Germline CDR1 is SEHNR and CDR2 is FQNEAQ (reference sequence). CDR3 DNA sequence: TGTGCCAGCAGCTTATCGGGATTACCCTACGAGCAGTACTTC. Translated: CASSLSGLPYEQYF.

There are a few counts of this clonotype. The genes are TRBV24-1 and TRBJ1-5; D is possibly TRBD1 (5 bases). Germline V gene lookup returns CDR1 KGHDR and CDR2 SFDVKD. Deletions cut 5 bases from V and 5 bases from J, with 12 bases between. The CDR3 covers 14 residues. CDR3 region: CATSGEDTYQPQHF. CDR3 sequence (DNA): TGTGCCACCAGTGGCGAGGACACCTATCAGCCCCAGCATTTT.

The V and J genes are TRBV18 and TRBJ2-1, with D unresolved. Germline V lookup: CDR1 KGHSH, CDR2 LQKENI. The CDR3 covers 14 residues. V was shortened by 4 bases and J by 4 bases, with 11 bases between the two germline ends. CDR3 residues: CASSLVGTYNEQFF. The CDR3 coding sequence is TGTGCCAGCTCACTTGTCGGCACTTACAATGAGCAGTTCTTC.

The V gene is TRBV20-1, the J gene TRBJ1-5; D unresolved. This CDR3 spans 12 amino acids. CDR1 and CDR2 from the germline V gene are DFQATT and SNEGSKA (reference sequence). Trimming left V 3 bases short and J 4 bases short, with 7 bases between. The CDR3, as DNA: TGCAGTGCTAGTGGGAGGAATCAGCCCCAGCATTTT. As protein: CSASGRNQPQHF.

This chain joins TRBV5-1 and TRBJ2-5, with TRBD2 matching over 13 bases. The CDR3 covers 17 residues. Germline CDR1 SGHRS, CDR2 YFSETQ. V trimming: 4 bases; J trimming: 5 bases; junction bases outside the gene matches: 11. CDR3 coding DNA: TGCGCCAGCAGCCCAATACCGGGACTAGCGGGACTCGAGACCCAGTACTTC. Its translation: CASSPIPGLAGLETQYF.